The T cell receptor (beta chain) under discussion was sequenced for a study of OX40 agonist ivuxolimab in advanced cancers. In the study overall: Dose-escalation patients suffered from hepatocellular carcinoma, melanoma, renal cell or head and neck cancer. Whole-study findings and limits: Among T cells, CD8+ cells averaged more expanded clones than CD4+ cells.

Clones were sequenced by immunoSEQ multiplex PCR, and TCRdb holds only the in-frame ones, with some missing. The top ten hold 0.7% of the sample, which has approximately 64,000 clones, around 83% seen once. Of note for this clone: Its antigen is currently unknown.

Germline CDR1 and CDR2: MNHNS and SASEGT. The length of the CDR3 is 14 residues. V was clipped by 2 bases and J by 11 bases, with 18 bases between them. The clonotype was recovered from an adult with an advanced solid tumor such as melanoma, head and neck, liver or kidney cancer. The gene calls are TRBV6-1 and TRBJ1-1, with a possible D match to TRBD1 (5 bases). Sequenced here: CD4+ or CD8+ T cells sorted from blood, sampled in a trial of the OX40 agonist ivuxolimab. The chain's CDR3 is CASSEKGVIVGAFF. CDR3 nucleotide sequence: TGTGCCAGCAGTGAAAAAGGGGTGATTGTTGGGGCTTTCTTT.